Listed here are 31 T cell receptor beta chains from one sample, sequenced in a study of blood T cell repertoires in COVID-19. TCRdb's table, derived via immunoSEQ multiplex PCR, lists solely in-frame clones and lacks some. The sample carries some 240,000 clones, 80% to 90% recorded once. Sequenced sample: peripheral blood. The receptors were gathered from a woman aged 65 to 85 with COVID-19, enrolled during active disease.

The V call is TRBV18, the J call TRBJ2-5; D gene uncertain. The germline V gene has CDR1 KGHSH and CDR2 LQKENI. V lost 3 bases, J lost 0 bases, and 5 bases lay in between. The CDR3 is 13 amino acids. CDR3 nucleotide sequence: TGTGCCAGCTCACCCCCGTACCAAGAGACCCAGTACTTC. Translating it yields CASSPPYQETQYF.

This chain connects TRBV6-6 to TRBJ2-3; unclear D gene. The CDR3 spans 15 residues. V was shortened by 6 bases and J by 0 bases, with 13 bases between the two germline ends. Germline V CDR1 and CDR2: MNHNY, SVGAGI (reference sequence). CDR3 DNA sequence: TGTGCCAGCAGCCCCCAGTTGCCTAGCACAGATACGCAGTATTTT. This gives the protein CASSPQLPSTDTQYF.

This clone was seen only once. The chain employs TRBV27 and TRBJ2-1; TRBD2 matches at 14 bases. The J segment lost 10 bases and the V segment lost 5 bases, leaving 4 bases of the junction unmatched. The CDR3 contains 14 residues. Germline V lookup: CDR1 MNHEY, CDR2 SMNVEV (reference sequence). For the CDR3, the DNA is TGTGCCAGCAGTCTCGGGACTAGCGGGGGAGAGCAGTTCTTC. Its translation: CASSLGTSGGEQFF.

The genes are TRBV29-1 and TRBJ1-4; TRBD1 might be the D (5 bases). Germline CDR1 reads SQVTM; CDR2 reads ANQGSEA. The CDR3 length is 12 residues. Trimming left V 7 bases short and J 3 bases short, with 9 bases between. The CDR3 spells CSGRGANEKLFF. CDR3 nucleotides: TGCAGCGGGAGGGGCGCTAATGAAAAACTGTTTTTT.

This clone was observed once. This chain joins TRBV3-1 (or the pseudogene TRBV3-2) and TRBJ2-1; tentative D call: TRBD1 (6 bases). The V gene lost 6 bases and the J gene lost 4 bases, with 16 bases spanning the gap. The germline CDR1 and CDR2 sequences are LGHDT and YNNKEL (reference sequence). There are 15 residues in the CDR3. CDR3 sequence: CASRQRDNEYNEQFF. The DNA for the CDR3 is TGTGCCAGCAGACAACGGGACAATGAATACAATGAGCAGTTCTTC.

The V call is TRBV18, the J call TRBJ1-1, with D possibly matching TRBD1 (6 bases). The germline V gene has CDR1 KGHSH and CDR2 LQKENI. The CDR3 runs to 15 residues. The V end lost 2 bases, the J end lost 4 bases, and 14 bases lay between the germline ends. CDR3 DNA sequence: TGTGCCAGCTCACCATCCGGGACCAGGGGCACTGAAGCTTTCTTT. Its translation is CASSPSGTRGTEAFF.

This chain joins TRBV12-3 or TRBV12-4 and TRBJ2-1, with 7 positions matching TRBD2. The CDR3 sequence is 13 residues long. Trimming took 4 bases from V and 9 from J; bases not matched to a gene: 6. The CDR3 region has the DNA TGTGCCAGCAGTTCAGGACTAGTCAGTGAGCAGTTCTTC. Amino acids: CASSSGLVSEQFF.

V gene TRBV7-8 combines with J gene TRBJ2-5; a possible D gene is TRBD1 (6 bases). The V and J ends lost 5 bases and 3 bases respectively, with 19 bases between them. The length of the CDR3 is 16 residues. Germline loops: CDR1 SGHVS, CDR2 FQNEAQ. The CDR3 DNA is TGTGCCAGCAGCCGATCCAACAGGGAGTGGAAAGAGACCCAGTACTTC. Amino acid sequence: CASSRSNREWKETQYF.

The CDR3 DNA is TGTGCCAGCAGCTGGACAGGGGTGGATTCACCCCTCCACTTT. Protein product: CASSWTGVDSPLHF. The gene calls are TRBV6-5 and TRBJ1-6; 9 nucleotides align to TRBD1. The V gene end was trimmed by 6 bases and the J gene end by 8 bases; junction bases not matched to a gene: 5. The CDR3 sequence is 14 residues long. The V gene's germline CDR1 is MNHEY and CDR2 SVGAGI.

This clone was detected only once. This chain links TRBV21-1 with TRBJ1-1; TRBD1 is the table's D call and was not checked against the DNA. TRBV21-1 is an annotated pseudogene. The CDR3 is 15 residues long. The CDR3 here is CASSLITTGDTEAFF. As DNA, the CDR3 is TGTGCCAGCAGCCTAATTACGACAGGCGACACTGAAGCTTTCTTT.

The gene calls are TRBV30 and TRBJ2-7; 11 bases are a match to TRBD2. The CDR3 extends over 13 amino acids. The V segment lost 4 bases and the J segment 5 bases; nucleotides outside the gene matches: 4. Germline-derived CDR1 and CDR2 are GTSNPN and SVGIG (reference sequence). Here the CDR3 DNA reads TGTGCCTGGAAGTTAGCGGGAGGGAACGAGCAGTACTTC. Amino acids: CAWKLAGGNEQYF.

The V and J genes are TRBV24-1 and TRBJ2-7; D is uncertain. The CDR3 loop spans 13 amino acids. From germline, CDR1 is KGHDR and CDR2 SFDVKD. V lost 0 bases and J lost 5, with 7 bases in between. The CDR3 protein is CATSDLYTNEQYF. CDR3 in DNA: TGTGCCACCAGTGATTTGTATACAAACGAGCAGTACTTC.

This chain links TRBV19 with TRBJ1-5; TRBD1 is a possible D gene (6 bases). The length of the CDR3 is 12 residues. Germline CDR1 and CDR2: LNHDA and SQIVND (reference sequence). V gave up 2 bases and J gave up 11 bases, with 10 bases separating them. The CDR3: CASSIRPGAQHF. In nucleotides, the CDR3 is TGTGCCAGTAGTATAAGGCCAGGGGCCCAGCATTTT.

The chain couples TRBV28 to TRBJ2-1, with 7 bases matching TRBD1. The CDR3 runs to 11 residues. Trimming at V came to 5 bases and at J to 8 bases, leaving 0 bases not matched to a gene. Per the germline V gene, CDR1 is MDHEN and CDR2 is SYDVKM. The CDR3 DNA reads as TGTGCCAGCAGTACAGGGGATGAGCAGTTCTTC. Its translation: CASSTGDEQFF. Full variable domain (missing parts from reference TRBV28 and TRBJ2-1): DVKVTQSSRYLVKRTGEKVFLECVQDMDHENMFWYRQDPGLGLRLIYFSYDVKMKEKGDIPEGYSVSREKKERFSLILESASTNQTSMYLCASSTGDEQFFGPGTRLTVL.

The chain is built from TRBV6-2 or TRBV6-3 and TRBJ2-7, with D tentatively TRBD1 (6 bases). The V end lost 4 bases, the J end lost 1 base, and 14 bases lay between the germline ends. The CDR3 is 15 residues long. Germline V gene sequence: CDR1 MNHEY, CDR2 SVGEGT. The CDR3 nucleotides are TGTGCCAGCAGTTTTCCCCAGGGGATGTCCTACGAGCAGTACTTC. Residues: CASSFPQGMSYEQYF.

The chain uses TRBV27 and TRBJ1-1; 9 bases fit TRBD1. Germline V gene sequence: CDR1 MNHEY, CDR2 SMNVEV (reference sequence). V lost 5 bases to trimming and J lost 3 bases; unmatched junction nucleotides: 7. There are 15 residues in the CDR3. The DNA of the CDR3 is TGTGCCAGCAGTGCCGGGACAGGGAAGCACACTGAAGCTTTCTTT. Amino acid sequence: CASSAGTGKHTEAFF.

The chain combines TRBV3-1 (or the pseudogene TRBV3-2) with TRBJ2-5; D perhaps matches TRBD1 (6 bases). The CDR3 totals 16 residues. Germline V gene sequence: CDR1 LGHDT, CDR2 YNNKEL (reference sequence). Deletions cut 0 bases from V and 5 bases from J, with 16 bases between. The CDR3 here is CASSQDQTGQGETQYF. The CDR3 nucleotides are TGTGCCAGCAGCCAAGATCAAACAGGGCAAGGGGAGACCCAGTACTTC.

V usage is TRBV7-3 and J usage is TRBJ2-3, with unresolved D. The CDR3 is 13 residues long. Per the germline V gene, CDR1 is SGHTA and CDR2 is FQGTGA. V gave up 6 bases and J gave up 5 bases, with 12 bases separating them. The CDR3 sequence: CASRSQAQDTQYF. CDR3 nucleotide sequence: TGTGCCAGCAGGTCGCAGGCTCAAGATACGCAGTATTTT.

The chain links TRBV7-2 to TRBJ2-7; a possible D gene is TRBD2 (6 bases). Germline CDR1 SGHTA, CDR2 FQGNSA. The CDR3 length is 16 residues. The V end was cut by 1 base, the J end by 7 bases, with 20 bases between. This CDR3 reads CASSLEPVLLSGEQYF. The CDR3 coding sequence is TGTGCCAGCAGCTTAGAACCGGTTTTATTAAGCGGGGAGCAGTACTTC.

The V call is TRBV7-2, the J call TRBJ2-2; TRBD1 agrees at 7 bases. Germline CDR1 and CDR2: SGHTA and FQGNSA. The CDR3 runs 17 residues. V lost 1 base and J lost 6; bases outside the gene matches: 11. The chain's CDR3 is CASSLDVTGSRSGELFF. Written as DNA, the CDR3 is TGTGCCAGCAGCTTAGATGTGACAGGGTCGAGGTCCGGGGAGCTGTTTTTT.

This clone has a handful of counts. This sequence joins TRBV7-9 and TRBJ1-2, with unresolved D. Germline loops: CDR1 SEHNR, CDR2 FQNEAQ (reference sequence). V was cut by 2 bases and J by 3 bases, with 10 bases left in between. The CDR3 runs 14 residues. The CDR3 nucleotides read TGTGCCAGCAGCTTAATGGCCAAAGACTATGGCTACACCTTC. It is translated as CASSLMAKDYGYTF. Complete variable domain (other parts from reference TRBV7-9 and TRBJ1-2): DTGVSQNPRHKITKRGQNVTFRCDPISEHNRLYWYRQTLGQGPEFLTYFQNEAQLEKSRLLSDRFSAERPKGSFSTLEIQRTEQGDSAMYLCASSLMAKDYGYTFGSGTRLTVV.

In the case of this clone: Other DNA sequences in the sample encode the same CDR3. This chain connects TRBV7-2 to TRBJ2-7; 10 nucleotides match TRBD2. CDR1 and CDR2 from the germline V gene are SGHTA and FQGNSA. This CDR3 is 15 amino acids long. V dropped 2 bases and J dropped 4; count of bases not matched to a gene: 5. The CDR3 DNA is TGTGCCAGCAGCTTAAGGGCTAGCGGGAGTTACGAGCAGTACTTC. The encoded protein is CASSLRASGSYEQYF.

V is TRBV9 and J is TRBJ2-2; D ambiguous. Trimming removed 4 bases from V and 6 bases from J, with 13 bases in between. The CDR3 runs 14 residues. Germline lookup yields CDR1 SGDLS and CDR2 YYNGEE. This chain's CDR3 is CASSPPASAGELFF. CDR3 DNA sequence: TGTGCCAGCAGCCCCCCTGCCTCGGCCGGGGAGCTGTTTTTT.

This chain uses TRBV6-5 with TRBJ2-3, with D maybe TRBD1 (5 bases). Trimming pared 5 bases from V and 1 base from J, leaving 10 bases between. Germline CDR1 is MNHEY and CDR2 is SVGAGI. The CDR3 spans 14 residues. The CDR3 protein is CASSLGHRTDTQYF. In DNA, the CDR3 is TGTGCCAGCAGTCTTGGACATCGCACAGATACGCAGTATTTT.

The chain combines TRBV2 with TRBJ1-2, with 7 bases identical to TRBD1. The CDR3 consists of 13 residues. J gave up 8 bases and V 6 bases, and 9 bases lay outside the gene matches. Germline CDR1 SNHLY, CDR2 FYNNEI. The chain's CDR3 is CASSAERGLGYTF. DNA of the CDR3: TGTGCCAGCAGCGCGGAGAGGGGGCTCGGCTACACCTTC.

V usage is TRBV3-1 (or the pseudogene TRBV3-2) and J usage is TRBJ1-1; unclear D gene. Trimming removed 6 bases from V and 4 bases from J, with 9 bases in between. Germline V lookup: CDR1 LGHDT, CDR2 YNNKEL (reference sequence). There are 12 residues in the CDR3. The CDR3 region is CASSFGVTEAFF. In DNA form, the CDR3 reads TGTGCCAGCAGTTTCGGGGTCACTGAAGCTTTCTTT.

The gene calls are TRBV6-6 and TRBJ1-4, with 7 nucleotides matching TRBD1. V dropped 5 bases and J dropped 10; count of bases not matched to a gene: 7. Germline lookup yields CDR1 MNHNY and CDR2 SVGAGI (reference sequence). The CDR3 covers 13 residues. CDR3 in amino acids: CASSTDRKGKLFF. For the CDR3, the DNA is TGTGCCAGCAGTACGGACAGGAAGGGAAAACTGTTTTTT.

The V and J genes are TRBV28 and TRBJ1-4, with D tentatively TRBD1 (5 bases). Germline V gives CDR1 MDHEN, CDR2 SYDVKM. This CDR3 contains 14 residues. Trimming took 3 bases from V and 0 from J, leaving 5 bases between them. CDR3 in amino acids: CASSLTATNEKLFF. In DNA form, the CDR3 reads TGTGCCAGCAGTTTGACAGCAACTAATGAAAAACTGTTTTTT.

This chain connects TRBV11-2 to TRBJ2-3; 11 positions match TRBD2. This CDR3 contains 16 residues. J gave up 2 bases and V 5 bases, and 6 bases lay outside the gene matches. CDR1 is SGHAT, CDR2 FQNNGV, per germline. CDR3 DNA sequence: TGTGCCAGCAGCCCTCGACTAGCGGGAATCACAGATACGCAGTATTTT. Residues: CASSPRLAGITDTQYF. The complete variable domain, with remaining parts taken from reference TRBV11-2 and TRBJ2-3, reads EAGVAQSPRYKIIEKRQSVAFWCNPISGHATLYWYQQILGQGPKLLIQFQNNGVVDDSQLPKDRFSAERLKGVDSTLKIQPAKLEDSAVYLCASSPRLAGITDTQYFGPGTRLTVL.

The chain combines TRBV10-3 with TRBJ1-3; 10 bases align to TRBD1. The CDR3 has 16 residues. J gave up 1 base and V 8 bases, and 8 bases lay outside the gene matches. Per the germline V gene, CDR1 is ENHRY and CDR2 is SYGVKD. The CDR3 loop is CAIGAGQGGSGNTIYF. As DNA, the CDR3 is TGTGCCATCGGCGCCGGACAGGGGGGTTCTGGAAACACCATATATTTT.

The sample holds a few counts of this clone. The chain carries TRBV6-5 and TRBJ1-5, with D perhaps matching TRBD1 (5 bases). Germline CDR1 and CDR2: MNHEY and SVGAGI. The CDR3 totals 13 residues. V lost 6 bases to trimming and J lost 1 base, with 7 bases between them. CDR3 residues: CASRQASNQPQHF. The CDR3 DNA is TGTGCCAGCAGACAGGCCAGCAATCAGCCCCAGCATTTT.